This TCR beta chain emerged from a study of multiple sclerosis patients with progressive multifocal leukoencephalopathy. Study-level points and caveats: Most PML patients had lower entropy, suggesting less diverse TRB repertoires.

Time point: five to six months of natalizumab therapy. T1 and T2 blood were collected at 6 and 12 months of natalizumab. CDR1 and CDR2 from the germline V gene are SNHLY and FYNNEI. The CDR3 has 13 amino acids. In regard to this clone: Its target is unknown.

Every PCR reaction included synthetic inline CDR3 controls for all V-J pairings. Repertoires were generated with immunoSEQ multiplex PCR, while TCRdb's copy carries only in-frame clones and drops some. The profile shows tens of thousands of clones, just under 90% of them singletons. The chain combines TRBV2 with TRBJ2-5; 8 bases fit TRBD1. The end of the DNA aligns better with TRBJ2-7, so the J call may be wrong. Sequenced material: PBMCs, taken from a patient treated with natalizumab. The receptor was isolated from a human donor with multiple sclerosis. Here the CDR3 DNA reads TGTGCCAGCAGCCGGGACAGGACCAACGAGCAGTACTTC. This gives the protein CASSRDRTNEQYF.